Listed below are T cell receptor beta chains from one sample, sequenced in a study of T cell responses to AZD1222 COVID-19 vaccine. Profiled with immunoSEQ multiplex PCR; TCRdb holds only in-frame clones, not every one. The repertoire consists of fewer than 150,000 clones, with around 90% occurring once and the leading ten covering 7.5% to 8%. The specimen comprised peripheral blood, sampled on day 0 of AZD1222 vaccination. The receptors come from an adult in good health. The CDR3 runs from the conserved cysteine through the conserved F or W. Each record gives: V gene, J gene, D gene, clone size, CDR3 DNA, CDR3 protein. D genes are given only for firm matches. Not all rows give a size; the values are once, few, many and, for expanded clones, a class.

v_gene: TRBV4-3; j_gene: TRBJ1-2; d_gene: TRBD1; abundance: -; CDR3nt: TGCGCCAGCAGCCAAGATGCAGGGACAGGGTATGGCTACACCTTC; CDR3aa: CASSQDAGTGYGYTF
v_gene: TRBV5-1; j_gene: TRBJ2-1; d_gene: -; abundance: -; CDR3nt: TGCGCCAGCAGCTTGGGGGCGGCCTACAATGAGCAGTTCTTC; CDR3aa: CASSLGAAYNEQFF
v_gene: TRBV3-1/TRBV3-2; j_gene: TRBJ1-5; d_gene: -; abundance: -; CDR3nt: TGTGCCAGCAGCCTAGGGACGGGCAATCAGCCCCAGCATTTT; CDR3aa: CASSLGTGNQPQHF
v_gene: TRBV15; j_gene: TRBJ1-6; d_gene: TRBD1; abundance: -; CDR3nt: TGTGCCACCACATCGCAGGGGGGTTTTAATTCACCCCTCCACTTT; CDR3aa: CATTSQGGFNSPLHF
v_gene: TRBV28; j_gene: TRBJ2-3; d_gene: -; abundance: -; CDR3nt: TGTGCCAGCAGTTCTCCGACTAGCACAGATACGCAGTATTTT; CDR3aa: CASSSPTSTDTQYF
v_gene: TRBV2; j_gene: TRBJ1-4; d_gene: -; abundance: once; CDR3nt: TGTGCCAGCCATAATGAAAAACTGTTTTTT; CDR3aa: CASHNEKLFF
v_gene: TRBV6-4; j_gene: TRBJ2-7; d_gene: -; abundance: -; CDR3nt: TGTGCCAGCAGTGACACGGGACAGCTGCCGGGACTCGGGGCGGGGCAGTACTTC; CDR3aa: CASSDTGQLPGLGAGQYF
v_gene: TRBV5-6; j_gene: TRBJ2-7; d_gene: -; abundance: -; CDR3nt: TGTGCCAGCAGCTTTAACTACGAGCAGTACTTC; CDR3aa: CASSFNYEQYF
v_gene: TRBV7-2; j_gene: TRBJ1-5; d_gene: TRBD1; abundance: -; CDR3nt: TGTGCCAGCAGCTTAGACAGGGGTAGCAATCAGCCCCAGCATTTT; CDR3aa: CASSLDRGSNQPQHF
v_gene: TRBV19; j_gene: TRBJ1-1; d_gene: TRBD1; abundance: few; CDR3nt: TGTGCCAGTAGCCTACCCAGGACAGGGAACTCTGAAGCTTTCTTT; CDR3aa: CASSLPRTGNSEAFF
v_gene: TRBV21-1; j_gene: TRBJ2-7; d_gene: -; abundance: -; CDR3nt: TGTGCCAGCAGCCTTAGAGCCAGGAACTACGAGCAGTACTTC; CDR3aa: CASSLRARNYEQYF
v_gene: TRBV6-6; j_gene: TRBJ1-6; d_gene: -; abundance: -; CDR3nt: TGTGCCAGCAGTTCCAGAGATTCACCCCTCCACTTT; CDR3aa: CASSSRDSPLHF
v_gene: TRBV27; j_gene: TRBJ2-7; d_gene: -; abundance: -; CDR3nt: TGTGCCAGCAGTTTTGCCAGGGCGGGTAGATCCTACGAGCAGTACTTC; CDR3aa: CASSFARAGRSYEQYF
v_gene: TRBV18; j_gene: TRBJ1-3; d_gene: TRBD1; abundance: -; CDR3nt: TGTGCCAGCTCACCAAACCAGGGGGCAAGAAACACCATATATTTT; CDR3aa: CASSPNQGARNTIYF
v_gene: TRBV7-9; j_gene: TRBJ1-3; d_gene: -; abundance: -; CDR3nt: TGTGCCAGCAGCTTTTTGAACCGTGCCTCTGGAAACACCATATATTTT; CDR3aa: CASSFLNRASGNTIYF
v_gene: TRBV5-5; j_gene: TRBJ2-2; d_gene: -; abundance: -; CDR3nt: TGTGCCAGCAGCTCTGGACAAATCTTGACCGGGGAGCTGTTTTTT; CDR3aa: CASSSGQILTGELFF
v_gene: TRBV27; j_gene: TRBJ2-5; d_gene: TRBD1; abundance: -; CDR3nt: TGTGCCAGCAGTTTAGACAGGGGGAAATACGAGACCCAGTACTTC; CDR3aa: CASSLDRGKYETQYF
v_gene: TRBV30; j_gene: TRBJ1-4; d_gene: TRBD1; abundance: -; CDR3nt: TGTGCCTGGAGTGCTTGGACAGGGGTAAATAATGAAAAACTGTTTTTT; CDR3aa: CAWSAWTGVNNEKLFF
v_gene: TRBV6-4; j_gene: TRBJ1-1; d_gene: -; abundance: -; CDR3nt: TGTGCCAGCAGTGCCCGGGACGGGGAGACTGAAGCTTTCTTT; CDR3aa: CASSARDGETEAFF
v_gene: TRBV18; j_gene: TRBJ2-5; d_gene: -; abundance: -; CDR3nt: TGTGCCAGTATTAGAGGGATCCAAGAGACCCAGTACTTC; CDR3aa: CASIRGIQETQYF
v_gene: TRBV9; j_gene: TRBJ1-5; d_gene: -; abundance: -; CDR3nt: TGTGCCAGCAGCCCTTCTCCGGGCGAGCCCCAGCATTTT; CDR3aa: CASSPSPGEPQHF
v_gene: TRBV27; j_gene: TRBJ2-2; d_gene: -; abundance: -; CDR3nt: TGTGCCAGCACCACCCTTTACACCGGGGAGCTGTTTTTT; CDR3aa: CASTTLYTGELFF
v_gene: TRBV28; j_gene: TRBJ1-1; d_gene: -; abundance: -; CDR3nt: TGTGCCAGCAGGTCTTGGGCGAACACTGAAGCTTTCTTT; CDR3aa: CASRSWANTEAFF
v_gene: TRBV3-1/TRBV3-2; j_gene: TRBJ2-7; d_gene: -; abundance: once; CDR3nt: TGTGCCAGCAGCCACCACGGGCCGGGACTCGACGAGCAGTACTTC; CDR3aa: CASSHHGPGLDEQYF
v_gene: TRBV28; j_gene: TRBJ1-2; d_gene: -; abundance: once; CDR3nt: TGTGCCAGCAGTTCCTCCGGGACGGACAACTATGGCTACACCTTC; CDR3aa: CASSSSGTDNYGYTF
v_gene: TRBV19; j_gene: TRBJ1-1; d_gene: -; abundance: -; CDR3nt: TGTGCCAGTAACCCGACAGGCGATTACACTGAAGCTTTCTTT; CDR3aa: CASNPTGDYTEAFF
v_gene: TRBV7-6; j_gene: TRBJ1-6; d_gene: -; abundance: -; CDR3nt: TGTGCCAGCAGCTTAACGGACAAGAGCTCCTATAATTCACCCCTCCACTTT; CDR3aa: CASSLTDKSSYNSPLHF
v_gene: TRBV5-1; j_gene: TRBJ1-4; d_gene: TRBD1; abundance: -; CDR3nt: TGCGCCAGCAGCTTCACCCAGACAGGGGTTGAAAAACTGTTTTTT; CDR3aa: CASSFTQTGVEKLFF
v_gene: TRBV4-2; j_gene: TRBJ1-5; d_gene: -; abundance: -; CDR3nt: TGTGCCAGCAGCCAAGCGGTGGAAGGCAATCAGCCCCAGCATTTT; CDR3aa: CASSQAVEGNQPQHF
v_gene: TRBV5-4; j_gene: TRBJ2-2; d_gene: -; abundance: -; CDR3nt: TGTGCCAGCAGCTTGGATGGTGTAGCCACGAACACCGGGGAGCTGTTTTTT; CDR3aa: CASSLDGVATNTGELFF
v_gene: TRBV6-6; j_gene: TRBJ1-2; d_gene: TRBD1; abundance: -; CDR3nt: TGTGCCAGCAGAGATCCGGGACAGGGCAGCTATGGCTACACCTTC; CDR3aa: CASRDPGQGSYGYTF
v_gene: TRBV24-1; j_gene: TRBJ2-2; d_gene: -; abundance: -; CDR3nt: TGTGCCACCAGTGATTTGCGTCCTGAGAGCGGGGAGCTGTTTTTT; CDR3aa: CATSDLRPESGELFF
v_gene: TRBV28; j_gene: TRBJ1-5; d_gene: TRBD1; abundance: few; CDR3nt: TGTGCCAGCAGCACCGGACAGGGTGTAAATCAGCCCCAGCATTTT; CDR3aa: CASSTGQGVNQPQHF
v_gene: TRBV6-5; j_gene: TRBJ2-2; d_gene: -; abundance: -; CDR3nt: TGTGCCAGCAGTTCCCCCGGGGGGCGGACCGGGGAGCTGTTTTTT; CDR3aa: CASSSPGGRTGELFF
v_gene: TRBV11-2; j_gene: TRBJ2-5; d_gene: TRBD2; abundance: -; CDR3nt: TGTGCCAGCAGCTTGGGTAGCGGGACCCAAGAGACCCAGTACTTC; CDR3aa: CASSLGSGTQETQYF
v_gene: TRBV2; j_gene: TRBJ1-2; d_gene: -; abundance: -; CDR3nt: TGTGCCAGCAGTGAAGCCGCTGGGGGCGTGGATGGCTACACCTTC; CDR3aa: CASSEAAGGVDGYTF
v_gene: TRBV6-5; j_gene: TRBJ1-1; d_gene: -; abundance: -; CDR3nt: TGTGCCAGTTTCAGGACAGAATCGAACGAAGCTTTCTTT; CDR3aa: CASFRTESNEAFF
v_gene: TRBV19; j_gene: TRBJ1-5; d_gene: -; abundance: -; CDR3nt: TGTGCCAGTAGTACGCCTGTTGGGCACAATCAGCCCCAGCATTTT; CDR3aa: CASSTPVGHNQPQHF
v_gene: TRBV30; j_gene: TRBJ2-3; d_gene: -; abundance: -; CDR3nt: TGTGCCTGGAGGGGCCATAATTTGGGGGAGACGCAGTATTTT; CDR3aa: CAWRGHNLGETQYF
v_gene: TRBV25-1; j_gene: TRBJ1-5; d_gene: -; abundance: -; CDR3nt: TGTGCCAGCAGTGACGCCGGACGGACTAGCAATCAGCCCCAGCATTTT; CDR3aa: CASSDAGRTSNQPQHF
v_gene: TRBV6-2/TRBV6-3; j_gene: TRBJ2-7; d_gene: -; abundance: -; CDR3nt: TGTGCCACCAGTGACTTGTACGAGCAGTACTTC; CDR3aa: CATSDLYEQYF
v_gene: TRBV14; j_gene: TRBJ1-1; d_gene: -; abundance: -; CDR3nt: TGTGCCAGCAGCCGGAGTCTCAGAAGCACTGAAGCTTTCTTT; CDR3aa: CASSRSLRSTEAFF
v_gene: TRBV19; j_gene: TRBJ2-7; d_gene: TRBD1; abundance: few; CDR3nt: TGTGCCACCGAGAGGGCAGGGGGTTACTACGAGCAGTACTTC; CDR3aa: CATERAGGYYEQYF
v_gene: TRBV2; j_gene: TRBJ2-4; d_gene: -; abundance: -; CDR3nt: TGTGCCAGCAGTGAGGGATTCAGCAAAAACATTCAGTACTTC; CDR3aa: CASSEGFSKNIQYF
v_gene: TRBV10-3; j_gene: TRBJ2-1; d_gene: TRBD1; abundance: -; CDR3nt: TGTGCCATCAGCCTGGGACAGGGTATCAATGAGCAGTTCTTC; CDR3aa: CAISLGQGINEQFF
v_gene: TRBV3-1/TRBV3-2; j_gene: TRBJ2-1; d_gene: TRBD2; abundance: -; CDR3nt: TGTGCCAGCAGCCTGCTAGCGGAGAGTAGGAATGAGCAGTTCTTC; CDR3aa: CASSLLAESRNEQFF
v_gene: TRBV14; j_gene: TRBJ2-7; d_gene: -; abundance: once; CDR3nt: TGTGCCAGCAGCCAAGTTTACGAGCAGTACTTC; CDR3aa: CASSQVYEQYF